The sequence of this T cell receptor beta chain was determined in a study of T cell responses to AZD1222 COVID-19 vaccine (dated by TCRdb to about 2021). With respect to the entire study: A total of 230 to 250 trial participants underwent TCR sequencing, of whom some 200 had received two doses of AZD1222 and 26 had received two doses of the MenACWY control vaccine. Enrollment into the trials was organized by age into subgroups of 18-55, 56-69 and 70-plus years, and those subgroups contained roughly 150, 30 and 60 TCR-sequenced participants, respectively. Points the paper makes about the study in general: The 56-69-year group was small, and its depth increase did not reach significance, likely because of low power. Vaccine-associated CD4 TCRs spanned the whole spike protein, with dominant responses in regions 160-218 and 743-854. Most participants were white British and females outnumbered males, and the authors suggested that clonal diversity may have been underestimated. After two AZD1222 doses, both the breadth and the depth of spike-specific TCRs were significantly higher than at day 0 and than in MenACWY recipients. Because no day 14 peak-response samples were available, repertoires were characterized only after the peak T cell response. Conclusions about previously exposed vaccinees were limited because only six AZD1222 recipients were SARS-CoV-2 seropositive at baseline. Nearly half of unique spike-specific TCRs reportedly recognized epitopes outside regions mutated in the B.1.351 and B.1.1.7 variants.

The CDR3 regions of human TCRbeta chains were subjected to immunosequencing. From the authors' description of their analysis: Repertoire TCRs were checked for matches against a reference library of SARS-CoV-2-specific TCRs that had been generated using the MIRA antigen-specificity platform. Breadth meant the fraction of unique TCRs that were SARS-CoV-2-associated, whereas depth meant the fraction of total T cells that were SARS-CoV-2-associated. Using the MIRA data, every spike-specific TCR was mapped to the spike region that the TCR reacted to and assigned to either a CD4 or a CD8 class. Log10-transformed breadth and depth values were compared by one-way ANOVA with Sidak's multiple comparisons tests. Held by TCRdb, this immuneACCESS table contains in-frame sequences only and omits some clones. Under half of the omission traces to an unresolved V gene where checked; the cause of the rest is unknown. D and trimming were read from the DNA, whereas the V and J calls and clone size are those reported in that table. The sample table lists under 130,000 clones, approximately 90% of them with a count of one. 2% to 2.5% of the sample goes to the ten largest clones.

CDR1 is given as GTSNPN and CDR2 as SVGIG, both from the germline V gene (reference sequence). Taken from cysteine to phenylalanine, the CDR3 has 14 residues. Only the CDR3 DNA stays, 42 bases, in frame from base 1. V lost 1 base and J lost 6 bases; the stretch between them is 13 bases long. This clone was recorded only once. It lacks a known antigen. Per-base qualities were not stored, and no clone one base away is much larger. The sample's time point label is to be understood as: about 28 days (+/-7) after the second vaccine dose. AZD1222 recipients given second doses at about 4 weeks or at about 12 weeks were pooled, since spike-specific TCR depth and breadth were not found to differ between the two schedules. The vaccinee samples were drawn from two UK trials, COV001 and COV002, one of which was a single-blind randomized controlled phase 2/3 trial testing AZD1222 (ChAdOx1 nCoV-19) in healthy adults. For TCRbeta chain sequencing, PBMC samples were collected from trial participants at day 0 and at day 28 after the second dose.

The chain is encoded by TRBV30 joined to TRBJ1-5; no D gene is confidently identified. The receptor was derived from an adult who received the AZD1222 COVID-19 vaccine. This specimen was peripheral blood, taken 28 days after the second AZD1222 dose. The nucleotide sequence reads TGTGCCTGGAGTGGAGAAATTGGGGTTCAGCCCCAGCATTTT. Translation gives CAWSGEIGVQPQHF.